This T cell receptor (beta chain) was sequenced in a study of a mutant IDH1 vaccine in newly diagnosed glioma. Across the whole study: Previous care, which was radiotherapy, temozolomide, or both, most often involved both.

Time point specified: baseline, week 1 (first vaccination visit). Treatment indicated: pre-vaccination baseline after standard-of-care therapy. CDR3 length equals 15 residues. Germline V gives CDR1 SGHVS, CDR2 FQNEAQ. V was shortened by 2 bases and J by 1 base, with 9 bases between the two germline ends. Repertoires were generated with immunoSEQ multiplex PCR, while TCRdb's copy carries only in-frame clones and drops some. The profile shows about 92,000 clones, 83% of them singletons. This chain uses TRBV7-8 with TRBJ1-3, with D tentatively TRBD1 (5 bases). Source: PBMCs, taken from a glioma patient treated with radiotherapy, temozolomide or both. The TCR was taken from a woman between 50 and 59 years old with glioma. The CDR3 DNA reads TGTGCCAGCAGCTTATGGAGGGGATCTGGAAACACCATATATTTT. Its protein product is CASSLWRGSGNTIYF. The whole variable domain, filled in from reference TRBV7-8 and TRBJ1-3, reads GAGVSQSPRYKVAKRGQDVALRCDPISGHVSLFWYQQALGQGPEFLTYFQNEAQLDKSGLPSDRFFAERPEGSVSTLKIQRTQQEDSAVYLCASSLWRGSGNTIYFGEGSWLTVV.